The sequence of this T cell receptor (beta chain) was determined in a study of cytomegalovirus exposure and HLA in healthy donors. Whole-study findings and limits: Owing to their indistinguishability, certain V segments, notably TRBV6-2 and TRBV6-3, were excluded.

On this clone: Antigen unknown.

Researchers ran the PCR with 60 Vbeta and 13 Jbeta primers. Measured with immunoSEQ multiplex PCR; TCRdb has only the in-frame clones, and not every one. There are 200,000 or so clones in the sample, with 0.74% held by the top ten. This CDR3 contains 15 residues. V and J are TRBV21-1 and TRBJ2-7; no DNA check was done on the table's D call, TRBD1. TRBV21-1 represents a pseudogene. Material: PBMCs. This TCR derives from a boy younger than 18 in good health and CMV-seronegative. This CDR3 reads CASSKGQEGGYEQYF. The CDR3 DNA reads TGTGCCAGCAGCAAGGGACAGGAGGGTGGCTACGAGCAGTACTTC.